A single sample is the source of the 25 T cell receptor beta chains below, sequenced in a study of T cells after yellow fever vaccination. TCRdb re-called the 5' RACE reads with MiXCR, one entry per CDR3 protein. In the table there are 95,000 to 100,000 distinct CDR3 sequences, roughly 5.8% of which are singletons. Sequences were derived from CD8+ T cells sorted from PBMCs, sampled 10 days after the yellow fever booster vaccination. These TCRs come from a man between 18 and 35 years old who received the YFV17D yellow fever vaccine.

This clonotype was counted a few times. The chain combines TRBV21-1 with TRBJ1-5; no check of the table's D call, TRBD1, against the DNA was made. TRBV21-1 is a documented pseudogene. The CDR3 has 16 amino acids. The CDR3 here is CASSIYRTVSHQPQHF. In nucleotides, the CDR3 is TGTGCCAGCAGCATCTACCGGACAGTCTCTCATCAGCCCCAGCATTTT.

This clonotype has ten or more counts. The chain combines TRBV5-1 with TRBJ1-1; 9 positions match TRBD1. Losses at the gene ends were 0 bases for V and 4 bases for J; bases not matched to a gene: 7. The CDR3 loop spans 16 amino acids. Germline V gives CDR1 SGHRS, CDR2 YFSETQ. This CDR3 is CASSLDRGRKPTEAFF. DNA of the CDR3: TGCGCCAGCAGCTTGGACAGGGGGCGGAAGCCCACTGAAGCTTTCTTT.

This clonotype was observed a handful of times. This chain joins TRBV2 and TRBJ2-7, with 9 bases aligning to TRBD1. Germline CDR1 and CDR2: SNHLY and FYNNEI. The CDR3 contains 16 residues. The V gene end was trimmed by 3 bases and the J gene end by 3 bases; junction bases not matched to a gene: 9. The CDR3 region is CASSDPRDRVGYEQYF. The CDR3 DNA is TGTGCCAGCAGTGACCCCCGGGACAGGGTAGGCTACGAGCAGTACTTC.

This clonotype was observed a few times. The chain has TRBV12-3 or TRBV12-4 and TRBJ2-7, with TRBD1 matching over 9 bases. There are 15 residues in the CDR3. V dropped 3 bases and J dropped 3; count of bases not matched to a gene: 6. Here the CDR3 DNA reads TGTGCCAGCAGTTTCGGTGGGACAGGGTTCTACGAGCAGTACTTC. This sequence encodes CASSFGGTGFYEQYF.

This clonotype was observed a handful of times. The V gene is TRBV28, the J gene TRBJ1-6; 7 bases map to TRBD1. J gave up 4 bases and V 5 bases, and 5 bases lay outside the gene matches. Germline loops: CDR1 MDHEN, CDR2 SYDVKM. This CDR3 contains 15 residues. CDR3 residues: CASSPTGKYNSPLHF. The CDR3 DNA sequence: TGTGCCAGCAGTCCGACAGGGAAGTATAATTCACCCCTCCACTTT.

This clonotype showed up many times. CDR3: CSAGLALDTQYF. For the CDR3, the DNA is TGCAGCGCCGGACTAGCCCTCGATACGCAGTATTTT. This rearrangement joins TRBV29-1 to TRBJ2-3; 8 nucleotides agree with TRBD2. V dropped 7 bases and J dropped 6; count of bases not matched to a gene: 6. Per germline, CDR1 SQVTM and CDR2 ANQGSEA. This CDR3 has 12 amino acids.

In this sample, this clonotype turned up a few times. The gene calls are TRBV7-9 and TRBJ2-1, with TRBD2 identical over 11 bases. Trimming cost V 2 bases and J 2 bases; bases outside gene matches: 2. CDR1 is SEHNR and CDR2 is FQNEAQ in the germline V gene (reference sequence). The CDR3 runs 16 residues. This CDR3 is CASSLLAGGTYNEQFF. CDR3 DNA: TGTGCCAGCAGCTTACTAGCGGGGGGTACCTACAATGAGCAGTTCTTC.

CDR3 DNA: TGCAGTGCTAGCCTCGTTTACAGGGGGCCCGGGGAGCTGTTTTTT. This translates into CSASLVYRGPGELFF. This chain connects TRBV20-1 to TRBJ2-2; 9 bases line up with TRBD1. CDR1 is DFQATT and CDR2 is SNEGSKA in the germline V gene (reference sequence). The CDR3 is 15 residues long. V dropped 3 bases and J dropped 6; count of bases not matched to a gene: 8.

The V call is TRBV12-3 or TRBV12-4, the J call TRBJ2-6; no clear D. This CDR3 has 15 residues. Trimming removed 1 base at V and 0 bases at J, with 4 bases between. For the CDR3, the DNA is TGTGCCAGCAGTTTAGGGGTCTCTGGGGCCAACGTCCTGACTTTC. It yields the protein CASSLGVSGANVLTF.

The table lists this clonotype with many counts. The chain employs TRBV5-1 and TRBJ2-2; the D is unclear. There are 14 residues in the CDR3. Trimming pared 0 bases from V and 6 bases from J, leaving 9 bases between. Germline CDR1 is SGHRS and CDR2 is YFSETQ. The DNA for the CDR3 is TGCGCCAGCAGCTTGGCCAACGGACCCGGGGAGCTGTTTTTT. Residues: CASSLANGPGELFF.

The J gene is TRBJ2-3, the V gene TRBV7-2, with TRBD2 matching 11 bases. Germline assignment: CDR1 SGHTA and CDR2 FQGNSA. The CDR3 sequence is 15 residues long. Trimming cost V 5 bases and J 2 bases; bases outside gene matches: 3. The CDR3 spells CASSRSGGVTDTQYF. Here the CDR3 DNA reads TGTGCCAGCAGCCGTAGCGGGGGGGTCACAGATACGCAGTATTTT. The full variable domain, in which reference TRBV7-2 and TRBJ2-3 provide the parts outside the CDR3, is GAGVSQSPSNKVTEKGKDVELRCDPISGHTALYWYRQSLGQGLEFLIYFQGNSAPDKSGLPSDRFSAERTGGSVSTLTIQRTQQEDSAVYLCASSRSGGVTDTQYFGPGTRLTVL.

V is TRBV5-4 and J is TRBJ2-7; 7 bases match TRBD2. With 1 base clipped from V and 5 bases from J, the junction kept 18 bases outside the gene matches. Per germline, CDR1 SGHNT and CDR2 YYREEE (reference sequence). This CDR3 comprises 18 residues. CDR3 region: CASSLCLPLGGTPHEQYV. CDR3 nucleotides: TGTGCCAGCAGCTTGTGTCTCCCCCTCGGGGGGACTCCCCACGAGCAGTACGTC.

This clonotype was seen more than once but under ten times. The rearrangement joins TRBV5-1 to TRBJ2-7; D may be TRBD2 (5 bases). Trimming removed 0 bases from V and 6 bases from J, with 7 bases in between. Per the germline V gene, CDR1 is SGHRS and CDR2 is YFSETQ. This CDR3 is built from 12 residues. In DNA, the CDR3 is TGCGCCAGCAGCTTGGCGGGGTCCGAGCAGTACTTC. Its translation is CASSLAGSEQYF.

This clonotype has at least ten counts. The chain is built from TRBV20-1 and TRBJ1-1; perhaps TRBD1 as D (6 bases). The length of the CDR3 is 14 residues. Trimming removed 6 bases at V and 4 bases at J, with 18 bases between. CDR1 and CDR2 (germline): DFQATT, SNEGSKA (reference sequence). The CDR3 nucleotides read TGCAGTGCCACCAGGACAGATTTTACCACTGAAGCTTTCTTT. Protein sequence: CSATRTDFTTEAFF.

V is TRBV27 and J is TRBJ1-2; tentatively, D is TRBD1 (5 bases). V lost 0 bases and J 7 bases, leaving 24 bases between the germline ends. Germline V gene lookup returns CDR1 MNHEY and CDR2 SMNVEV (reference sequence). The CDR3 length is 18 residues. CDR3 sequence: CASSLSIGPPGGRSGYTF. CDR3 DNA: TGTGCCAGCAGTTTATCTATCGGACCCCCTGGGGGGAGGAGTGGCTACACCTTC.

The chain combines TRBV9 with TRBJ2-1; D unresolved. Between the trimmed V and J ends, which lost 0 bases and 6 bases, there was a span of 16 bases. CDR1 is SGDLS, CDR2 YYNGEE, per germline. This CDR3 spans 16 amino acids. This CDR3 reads CASSVEGMAASNEQFF. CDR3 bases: TGTGCCAGCAGCGTAGAGGGTATGGCGGCCTCCAATGAGCAGTTCTTC.

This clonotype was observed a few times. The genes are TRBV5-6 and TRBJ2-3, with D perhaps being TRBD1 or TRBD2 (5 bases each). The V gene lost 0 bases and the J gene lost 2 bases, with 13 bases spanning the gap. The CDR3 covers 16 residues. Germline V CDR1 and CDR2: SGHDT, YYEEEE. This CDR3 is CASSLDRDRYTDTQYF. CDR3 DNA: TGTGCCAGCAGCTTGGACCGGGACCGATACACAGATACGCAGTATTTT.

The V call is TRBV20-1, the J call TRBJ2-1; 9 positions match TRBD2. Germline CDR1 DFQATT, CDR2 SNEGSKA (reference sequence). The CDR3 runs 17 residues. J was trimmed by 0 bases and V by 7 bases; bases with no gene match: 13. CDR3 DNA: TGCAGTGTTGGAGCGGGGGGTCCTAAGAGCTCCTACAATGAGCAGTTCTTC. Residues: CSVGAGGPKSSYNEQFF.

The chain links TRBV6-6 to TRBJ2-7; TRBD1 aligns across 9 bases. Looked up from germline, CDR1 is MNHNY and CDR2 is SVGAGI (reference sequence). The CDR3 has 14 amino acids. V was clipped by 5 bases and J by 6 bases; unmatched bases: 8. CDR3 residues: CASSQGTGPSEQYV. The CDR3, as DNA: TGTGCCAGCAGTCAAGGGACAGGGCCGAGCGAGCAGTACGTC.

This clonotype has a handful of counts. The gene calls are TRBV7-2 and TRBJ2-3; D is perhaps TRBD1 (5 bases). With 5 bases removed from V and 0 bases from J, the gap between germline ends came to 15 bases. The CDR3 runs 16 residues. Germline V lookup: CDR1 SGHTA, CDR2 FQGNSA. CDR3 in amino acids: CASSLPRQTSTDTQYF. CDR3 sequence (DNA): TGTGCCAGCAGCCTACCTAGACAGACTAGCACAGATACGCAGTATTTT. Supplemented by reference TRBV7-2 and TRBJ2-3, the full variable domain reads GAGVSQSPSNKVTEKGKDVELRCDPISGHTALYWYRQSLGQGLEFLIYFQGNSAPDKSGLPSDRFSAERTGGSVSTLTIQRTQQEDSAVYLCASSLPRQTSTDTQYFGPGTRLTVL.

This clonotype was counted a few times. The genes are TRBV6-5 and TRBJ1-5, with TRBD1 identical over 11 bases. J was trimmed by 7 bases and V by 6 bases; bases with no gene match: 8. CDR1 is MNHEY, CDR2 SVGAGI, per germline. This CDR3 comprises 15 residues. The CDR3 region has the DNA TGTGCCAGCAGCCCAGGGACAGGGGGTAGCCAGCCCCAGCATTTT. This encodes CASSPGTGGSQPQHF.

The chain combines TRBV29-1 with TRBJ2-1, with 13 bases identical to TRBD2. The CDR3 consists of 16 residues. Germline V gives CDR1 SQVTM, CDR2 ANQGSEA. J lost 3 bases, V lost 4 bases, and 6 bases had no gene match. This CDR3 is CSVAGTSGVHYNEQFF. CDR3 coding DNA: TGCAGCGTTGCGGGGACTAGCGGGGTTCACTACAATGAGCAGTTCTTC.

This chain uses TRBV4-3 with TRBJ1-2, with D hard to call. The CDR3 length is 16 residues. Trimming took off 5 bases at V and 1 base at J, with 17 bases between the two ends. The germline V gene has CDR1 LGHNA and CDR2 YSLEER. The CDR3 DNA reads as TGCGCCAGCAGCTCCTCGAGCCAGACGTTTAACTATGGCTACACCTTC. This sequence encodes CASSSSSQTFNYGYTF.

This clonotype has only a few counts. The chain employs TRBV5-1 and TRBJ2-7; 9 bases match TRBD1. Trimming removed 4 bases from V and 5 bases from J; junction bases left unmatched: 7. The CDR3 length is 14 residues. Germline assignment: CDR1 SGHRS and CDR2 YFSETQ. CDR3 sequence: CASSRDRELHEQYF. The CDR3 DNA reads TGCGCCAGCAGCAGGGACAGGGAGCTCCACGAGCAGTACTTC.

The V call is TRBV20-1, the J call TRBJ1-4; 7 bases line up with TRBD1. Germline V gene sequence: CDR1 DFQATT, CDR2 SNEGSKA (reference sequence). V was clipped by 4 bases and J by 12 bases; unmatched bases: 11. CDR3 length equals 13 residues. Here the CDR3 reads CSANTPLQGELFF. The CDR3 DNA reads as TGCAGTGCTAACACACCTTTGCAGGGGGAACTGTTTTTT.